The 21 T cell receptor beta chains reported below all come from one sample, sequenced in a study of shared clonotypes between healthy human individuals. The protocol was immunoSEQ multiplex PCR, while the TCRdb copy is restricted to in-frame clones and leaves out a portion. The sample carries over a million clones, more than 75% recorded once. Specimen: memory CD4+ T cells from PBMCs. This sample's subset: CD45RA-negative fraction. These receptors were obtained from a man between 18 and 29 years old in good health. Some clones in this sample may be carry-over from other donors' samples.

This clone was recorded a few times. The V and J genes are TRBV2 and TRBJ1-1, with a weak D call TRBD1 (5 bases). The CDR3 is 14 residues long. The germline CDR1 and CDR2 sequences are SNHLY and FYNNEI. V dropped 5 bases and J dropped 1 base, with 11 bases sitting between them. CDR3 DNA sequence: TGTGCCAGCAGTCTCCGGAGGGGGAACACTGAAGCTTTCTTT. Translating it yields CASSLRRGNTEAFF.

In its sample, this clone was seen a few times. The chain carries TRBV30 and TRBJ2-3; 9 bases match TRBD2. J gave up 3 bases and V 8 bases, and 9 bases lay outside the gene matches. Germline loops: CDR1 GTSNPN, CDR2 SVGIG (reference sequence). This CDR3 has 14 residues. In nucleotides, the CDR3 is TGTGCCGGAGCTAGCGGGATATCGACAGATACGCAGTATTTT. As protein: CAGASGISTDTQYF.

This clone has ten or more counts. J is TRBJ1-5 and V is TRBV4-2; no definite D call. Trimming cost V 1 base and J 6 bases, with 10 bases left between them. Germline CDR1 and CDR2: LGHNA and YNFKEQ. The CDR3 is made up of 14 amino acids. The CDR3 nucleotides are TGTGCCAGCAGCCAAGGGGGTAGCGGTCAGCCCCAGCATTTT. Translating gives CASSQGGSGQPQHF.

This clone was counted a few times. J is TRBJ2-7 and V is TRBV4-2; 9 nucleotides align to TRBD2. The germline V gene has CDR1 LGHNA and CDR2 YNFKEQ. The CDR3 extends over 16 amino acids. Trimming removed 4 bases from V and 2 bases from J; junction bases left unmatched: 9. CDR3 coding DNA: TGTGCCAGCAGCCCAACCGGGACTAGCTTTCCCTACGAGCAGTACTTC. Protein sequence: CASSPTGTSFPYEQYF.

This clone was observed once. This chain links TRBV5-4 with TRBJ2-1, with D unclear. This CDR3 contains 12 residues. With 4 bases removed from V and 9 bases from J, the gap between germline ends came to 11 bases. Germline V gene lookup returns CDR1 SGHNT and CDR2 YYREEE (reference sequence). The CDR3 reads CASSPGIGEQFF. Here the CDR3 DNA reads TGTGCCAGCAGCCCTGGGATAGGTGAGCAGTTCTTC.

This rearrangement joins TRBV4-1 to TRBJ1-3; D perhaps matches TRBD1 (5 bases). The CDR3 contains 17 residues. The germline V and J ends were trimmed by 1 base and 0 bases, with 13 bases remaining between them. Germline V CDR1 and CDR2: MGHRA, YSYEKL. The CDR3 protein is CASSQVGRGTSGNTIYF. In nucleotides, the CDR3 is TGCGCCAGCAGCCAAGTCGGAAGGGGAACCTCTGGAAACACCATATATTTT.

This chain links TRBV2 with TRBJ2-3; tentative D call: TRBD2 (6 bases). Germline CDR1 SNHLY, CDR2 FYNNEI. The CDR3 is 14 amino acids. V lost 3 bases, J lost 5 bases, and 12 bases lay in between. As DNA, the CDR3 is TGTGCCAGCAGTGAGCGGCGGGGAGGAGATACGCAGTATTTT. This gives the protein CASSERRGGDTQYF.

The chain recombines TRBV27 with TRBJ1-2; TRBD1 might be the D (5 bases). V was shortened by 4 bases and J by 4 bases, with 13 bases between the two germline ends. The CDR3 has 14 residues. CDR1 and CDR2 from the germline V gene are MNHEY and SMNVEV (reference sequence). Here the CDR3 DNA reads TGTGCCAGCAGTTCTGCCGGGACGGTCTATGGCTACACCTTC. Amino acids: CASSSAGTVYGYTF.

The V and J genes are TRBV29-1 and TRBJ1-5; 9 bases match TRBD1. The V gene's germline CDR1 is SQVTM and CDR2 ANQGSEA. The V segment lost 4 bases and the J segment 5 bases; nucleotides outside the gene matches: 6. The CDR3 has 14 amino acids. CDR3 in DNA: TGCAGCGTTGGGGGACAGGGTGATCATCAGCCCCAGCATTTT. This translates into CSVGGQGDHQPQHF.

This chain uses TRBV29-1 with TRBJ2-1; possibly TRBD2 for D (5 bases). CDR1 is SQVTM, CDR2 ANQGSEA, per germline. This CDR3 is 12 amino acids long. V was clipped by 7 bases and J by 0 bases, with 7 bases between them. The CDR3, as DNA: TGCAGCGAGCGGACCTCCTACAATGAGCAGTTCTTC. Its protein is CSERTSYNEQFF.

This clone was counted once. This chain connects TRBV15 to TRBJ2-1, with 8 bases fitting TRBD1. The CDR3 covers 14 residues. The germline CDR1 and CDR2 sequences are LNHNV and YYDKDF (reference sequence). V was clipped by 2 bases and J by 6 bases; unmatched bases: 3. As DNA, the CDR3 is TGTGCCACCAGCAGAAGGACAGGGTTCAATGAGCAGTTCTTC. Translated, it gives CATSRRTGFNEQFF.

This clone has just a few counts. Other nucleotide sequences in the sample specify the same CDR3. The V gene is TRBV2, the J gene TRBJ1-3; the D is unclear. The V gene lost 6 bases and the J gene lost 4 bases, with 7 bases spanning the gap. This CDR3 comprises 12 residues. Germline values: CDR1 SNHLY, CDR2 FYNNEI. The DNA of the CDR3 is TGTGCCAGCAGGGGAGACGGAAACACCATATATTTT. Amino acids: CASRGDGNTIYF.

The DNA for the CDR3 is TGTGCCAGTAGGGACAGTTCTGGGGCCAACGTCCTGACTTTC. This encodes CASRDSSGANVLTF. The rearrangement links TRBV19 to TRBJ2-6; D is possibly TRBD1 (6 bases). This CDR3 spans 14 amino acids. Germline assignment: CDR1 LNHDA and CDR2 SQIVND (reference sequence). Deletions cut 6 bases from V and 1 base from J, with 7 bases between.

The V call is TRBV30, the J call TRBJ1-5; D gene ambiguous. CDR1 is GTSNPN, CDR2 SVGIG, per germline (reference sequence). With 5 bases removed from V and 3 bases from J, the gap between germline ends came to 8 bases. CDR3 size: 12 residues. The CDR3 is CAWASYNQPQHF. Written as DNA, the CDR3 is TGTGCCTGGGCTTCTTACAATCAGCCCCAGCATTTT.

This chain uses TRBV2 with TRBJ2-1, with D unresolved. Trimming removed 3 bases at V and 2 bases at J, with 8 bases between. This CDR3 comprises 14 residues. Germline CDR1 reads SNHLY; CDR2 reads FYNNEI. The CDR3 nucleotides read TGTGCCAGCAGTGAGGTTCGGGCCTACAATGAGCAGTTCTTC. Its translation is CASSEVRAYNEQFF.

As DNA, the CDR3 is TGTGCCAGCAGCTCAAGGTGGGGCGGGAGAAGCGACGAGCAGTACTTC. This translates into CASSSRWGGRSDEQYF. The chain is built from TRBV13 and TRBJ2-7; 7 nucleotides match TRBD2. This CDR3 has 16 amino acids. Trimming cost V 4 bases and J 5 bases; bases outside gene matches: 14. Germline CDR1 and CDR2: PRHDT and FYEKMQ (reference sequence).

This CDR3 reads CASSLAEDTQYF. Here the CDR3 DNA reads TGCGCCAGCAGCCTCGCGGAAGATACGCAGTATTTT. The chain links TRBV5-1 to TRBJ2-3; no clear D gene. Trimming stripped 4 bases from V and 5 bases from J, with 8 bases between. The CDR3 is 12 residues long. Germline V CDR1 and CDR2: SGHRS, YFSETQ.

CDR3 residues: CASSPSRGRTDTQYF. The CDR3 DNA reads as TGTGCCAGCAGCCCGTCCAGGGGGCGGACAGATACGCAGTATTTT. This chain joins TRBV5-4 and TRBJ2-3; 8 bases map to TRBD1. Per germline, CDR1 SGHNT and CDR2 YYREEE (reference sequence). This CDR3 is built from 15 residues. Germline trimming cut 4 bases from V and 3 bases from J; bases unmatched to any gene: 7.

This chain links TRBV7-9 with TRBJ2-2; D unresolved. V was clipped by 3 bases and J by 1 base, with 0 bases between them. Germline V lookup: CDR1 SEHNR, CDR2 FQNEAQ (reference sequence). This CDR3 is 12 amino acids long. The CDR3 loop is CASSLNTGELFF. CDR3 in DNA: TGTGCCAGCAGCTTGAACACCGGGGAGCTGTTTTTT.

This clone has just a few counts. The J gene is TRBJ1-1, the V gene TRBV10-1; D possibly corresponds to TRBD1 (5 bases). The germline gives CDR1 WNHNN, CDR2 SYGVQD (reference sequence). Trimming cost V 0 bases and J 11 bases, with 28 bases left between them. CDR3 length: 18 residues. CDR3 sequence: CASSESGSRDGRTTHAFF. The CDR3 DNA is TGCGCCAGCAGTGAGTCGGGGTCCCGGGACGGGAGAACAACTCACGCTTTCTTT.

The chain couples TRBV28 to TRBJ1-2, with 7 bases that match TRBD1. The ends lost 6 bases at V and 7 bases at J; junction bases unmatched: 8. CDR1 is MDHEN and CDR2 is SYDVKM in the germline V gene. The CDR3 loop spans 13 amino acids. CDR3 sequence (DNA): TGTGCCAGCAGGCAGGGGGGGGGCCGTGGCTACACCTTC. Amino acids: CASRQGGGRGYTF.